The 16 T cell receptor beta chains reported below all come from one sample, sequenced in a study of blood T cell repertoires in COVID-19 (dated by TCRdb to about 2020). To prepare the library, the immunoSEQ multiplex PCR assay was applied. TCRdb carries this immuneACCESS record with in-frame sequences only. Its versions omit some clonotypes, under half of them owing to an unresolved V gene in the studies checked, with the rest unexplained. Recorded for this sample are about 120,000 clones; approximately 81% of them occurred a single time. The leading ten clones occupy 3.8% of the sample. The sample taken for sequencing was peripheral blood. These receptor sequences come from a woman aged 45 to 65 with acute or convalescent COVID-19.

The CDR3 DNA sequence: TGTGCCAGCAGCCCAGACAGGGGACACACAGATACGCAGTATTTT. This sequence encodes CASSPDRGHTDTQYF. The chain joins TRBV11-3 to TRBJ2-3; 8 bases fit TRBD1. After removal of 5 bases from V and 2 bases from J, the junction contained 6 bases not matched to a gene. The CDR3 is 15 amino acids. The germline CDR1 and CDR2 sequences are SGHNT and YENEEA. The full variable domain, its missing parts supplied by reference TRBV11-3 and TRBJ2-3, is EAGVVQSPRYKIIEKKQPVAFWCNPISGHNTLYWYLQNLGQGPELLIRYENEEAVDDSQLPKDRFSAERLKGVDSTLKIQPAELGDSAVYLCASSPDRGHTDTQYFGPGTRLTVL.

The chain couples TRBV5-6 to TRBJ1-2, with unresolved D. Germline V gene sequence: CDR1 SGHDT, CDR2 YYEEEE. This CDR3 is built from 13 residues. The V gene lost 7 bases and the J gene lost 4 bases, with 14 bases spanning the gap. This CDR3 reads CASAPADSYGYTF. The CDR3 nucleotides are TGTGCCAGCGCCCCCGCAGATTCCTATGGCTACACCTTC.

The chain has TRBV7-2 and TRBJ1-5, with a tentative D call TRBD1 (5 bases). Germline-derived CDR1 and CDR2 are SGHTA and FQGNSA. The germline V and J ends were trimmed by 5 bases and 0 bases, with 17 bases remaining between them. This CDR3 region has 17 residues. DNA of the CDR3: TGTGCCAGCAGCCCCTGGGGGGTCGGGTATAGCAATCAGCCCCAGCATTTT. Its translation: CASSPWGVGYSNQPQHF.

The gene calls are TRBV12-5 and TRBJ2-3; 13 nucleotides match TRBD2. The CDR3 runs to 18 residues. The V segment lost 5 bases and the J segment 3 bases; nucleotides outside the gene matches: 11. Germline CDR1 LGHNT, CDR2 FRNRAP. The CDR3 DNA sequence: TGTGCTAGTGGTACCGGGACTAGCGGGGCCCCATGGACAGATACGCAGTATTTT. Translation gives CASGTGTSGAPWTDTQYF.

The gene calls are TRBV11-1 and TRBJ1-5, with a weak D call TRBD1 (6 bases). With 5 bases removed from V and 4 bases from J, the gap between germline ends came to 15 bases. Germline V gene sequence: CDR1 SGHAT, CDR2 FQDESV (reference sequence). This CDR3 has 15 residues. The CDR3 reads CASSLGTNSNQPQHF. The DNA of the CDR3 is TGTGCCAGCAGCCTTGGGACAAATAGTAATCAGCCCCAGCATTTT.

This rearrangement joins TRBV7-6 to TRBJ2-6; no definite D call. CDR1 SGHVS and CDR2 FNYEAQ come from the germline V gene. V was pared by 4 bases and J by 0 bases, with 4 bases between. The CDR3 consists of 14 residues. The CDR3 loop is CASSSISGANVLTF. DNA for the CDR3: TGTGCCAGCAGCTCAATCTCTGGGGCCAACGTCCTGACTTTC.

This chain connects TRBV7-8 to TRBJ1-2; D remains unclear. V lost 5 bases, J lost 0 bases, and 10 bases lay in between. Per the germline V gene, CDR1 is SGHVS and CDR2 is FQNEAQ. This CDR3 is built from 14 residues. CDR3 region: CASSPRVANYGYTF. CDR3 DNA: TGTGCCAGCAGCCCCCGGGTAGCTAACTATGGCTACACCTTC.

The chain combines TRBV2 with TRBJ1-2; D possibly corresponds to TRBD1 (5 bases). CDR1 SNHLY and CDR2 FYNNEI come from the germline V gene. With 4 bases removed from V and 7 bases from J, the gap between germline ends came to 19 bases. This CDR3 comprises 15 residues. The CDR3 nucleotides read TGTGCCAGCAGTGCCGGAGCGGGGGAATATGTTGGCTACACCTTC. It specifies CASSAGAGEYVGYTF.

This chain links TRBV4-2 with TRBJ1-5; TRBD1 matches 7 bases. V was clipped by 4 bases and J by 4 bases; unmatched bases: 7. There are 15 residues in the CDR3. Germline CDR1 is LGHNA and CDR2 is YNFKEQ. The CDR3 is CASSPPGTANQPQHF. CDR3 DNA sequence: TGTGCCAGCAGCCCACCGGGGACAGCGAATCAGCCCCAGCATTTT.

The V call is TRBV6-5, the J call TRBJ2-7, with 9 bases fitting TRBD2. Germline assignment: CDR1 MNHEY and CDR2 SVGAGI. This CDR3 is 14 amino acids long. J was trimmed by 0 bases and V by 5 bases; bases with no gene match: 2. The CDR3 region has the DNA TGTGCCAGCAGTCGGACTAGCGACTCCTACGAGCAGTACTTC. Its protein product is CASSRTSDSYEQYF.

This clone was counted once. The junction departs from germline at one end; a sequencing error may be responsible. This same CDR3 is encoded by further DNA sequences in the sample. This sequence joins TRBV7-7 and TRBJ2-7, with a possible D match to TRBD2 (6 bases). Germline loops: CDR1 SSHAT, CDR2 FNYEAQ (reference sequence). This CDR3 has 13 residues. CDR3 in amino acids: CASSLDRGYEQYF. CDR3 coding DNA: TGTGCTAGCAGCTTAGACCGGGGGTACGAGCAGTACTTC. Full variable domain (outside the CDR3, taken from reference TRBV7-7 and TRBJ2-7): GAGVSQSPRYKVTKRGQDVTLRCDPISSHATLYWYQQALGQGPEFLTYFNYEAQPDKSGLPSDRFSAERPEGSISTLTIQRTEQRDSAMYRCASSLDRGYEQYFGPGTRLTVT.

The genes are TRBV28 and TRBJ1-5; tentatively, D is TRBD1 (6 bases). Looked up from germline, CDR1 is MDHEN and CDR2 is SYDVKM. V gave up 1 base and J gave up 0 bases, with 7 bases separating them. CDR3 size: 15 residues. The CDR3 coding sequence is TGTGCCAGCAGTTTATACAGGGATAGCAATCAGCCCCAGCATTTT. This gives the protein CASSLYRDSNQPQHF.

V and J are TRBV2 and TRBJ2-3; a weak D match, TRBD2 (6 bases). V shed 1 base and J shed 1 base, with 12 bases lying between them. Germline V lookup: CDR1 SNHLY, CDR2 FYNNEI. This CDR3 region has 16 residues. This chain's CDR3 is CASSEGRGLGTDTQYF. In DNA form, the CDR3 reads TGTGCCAGCAGTGAAGGCCGGGGGTTGGGCACAGATACGCAGTATTTT.

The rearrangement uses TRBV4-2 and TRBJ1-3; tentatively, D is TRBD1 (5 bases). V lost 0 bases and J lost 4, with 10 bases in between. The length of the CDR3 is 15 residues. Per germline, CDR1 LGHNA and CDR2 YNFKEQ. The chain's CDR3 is CASSQDPGIGNTIYF. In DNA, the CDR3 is TGTGCCAGCAGCCAAGATCCAGGGATCGGAAACACCATATATTTT.

DNA for the CDR3: TGTGCCAGCAGCCTTCAGGGGATCTATGGCTACACCTTC. Its protein product is CASSLQGIYGYTF. The chain employs TRBV2 and TRBJ1-2; tentative D call: TRBD1 (6 bases). The CDR3 runs to 13 residues. Trimming pared 6 bases from V and 4 bases from J, leaving 12 bases between. CDR1 SNHLY and CDR2 FYNNEI come from the germline V gene.

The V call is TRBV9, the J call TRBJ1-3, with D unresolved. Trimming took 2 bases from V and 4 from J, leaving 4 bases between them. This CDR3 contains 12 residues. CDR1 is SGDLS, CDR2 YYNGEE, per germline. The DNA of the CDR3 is TGTGCCAGCAGCGTCTCCGGAAACACCATATATTTT. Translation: CASSVSGNTIYF.